This is a list of T cell receptor beta chains from one sample in a study of CD8+CD57+ T cells in acquired aplastic anemia. TCRdb processed the reads anew with MiXCR; each CDR3 protein has one entry. The table has about 210,000 distinct CDR3 sequences, 30% to 35% seen once. Sample: sorted CD4+, CD8+, or CD8+CD57+ T cells (not recorded which) from PBMCs. The receptors shown here come from a human donor in good health, serving as a control. Each CDR3 is given with its conserved first and last residue. The order of the fields is J gene, D gene, V gene, clone size, CDR3 protein, CDR3 DNA. The D gene is left open where the match is weak. Not all rows give a size; the values are once, few, many and, for expanded clones, a class.

>TRBJ1-2|TRBD1|TRBV7-2|-
CASSLIWDSNYGYTF
TGTGCCAGCAGCTTAATCTGGGACAGTAACTATGGCTACACCTTC
>TRBJ2-7|-|TRBV15|once
CATSRTTSGEQYF
TGTGCCACCAGCAGAACCACCTCCGGCGAGCAGTACTTC
>TRBJ2-3|-|TRBV11-2|-
CASSLVGGPRDTQYF
TGTGCCAGCAGCTTAGTCGGGGGGCCGCGGGATACGCAGTATTTT
>TRBJ1-1|-|TRBV6-5|few
CASSYLAGVGTEAFF
TGTGCCAGCAGTTACTTGGCAGGGGTTGGCACTGAAGCTTTCTTT
>TRBJ1-1|-|TRBV12-3/TRBV12-4|-
CASSFSPELTEAFF
TGTGCCAGCAGTTTTTCACCGGAACTCACTGAAGCTTTCTTT
>TRBJ2-7|TRBD2|TRBV24-1|many
CATSDSQRDSYEQYF
TGTGCCACCAGTGACTCCCAGCGGGACTCCTACGAGCAGTACTTC
>TRBJ1-1|TRBD1|TRBV20-1|many
CSASPDRVGTEAFF
TGCAGTGCTAGCCCCGACAGGGTGGGGACTGAAGCTTTCTTT
>TRBJ1-5|-|TRBV2|many
CASSIQVDQPQHF
TGTGCCAGCAGTATACAGGTAGATCAGCCCCAGCATTTT
>TRBJ1-6|TRBD1|TRBV18|-
CASSPQPGQSNSPLHF
TGTGCCAGCTCACCGCAACCGGGACAGTCAAATTCACCCCTCCACTTT
>TRBJ2-5|-|TRBV3-1|-
CASSQNQFQETQYF
TGTGCCAGCAGCCAAAACCAGTTCCAAGAGACCCAGTACTTC
>TRBJ2-7|TRBD1|TRBV27|few
CASSLTSTGRHEQYF
TGTGCCAGCAGTTTAACTTCGACAGGGCGTCACGAGCAGTACTTC
>TRBJ2-1|TRBD2|TRBV14|-
CASSQRLAGGLRYNEQFF
TGTGCCAGCAGCCAACGACTAGCGGGAGGCCTAAGGTACAATGAGCAGTTCTTC
>TRBJ1-2|-|TRBV2|many
CASHISSEGYTF
TGTGCCAGCCATATAAGCAGCGAGGGCTACACCTTC
>TRBJ1-3|TRBD1|TRBV10-3|many
CAISGTGVTGNTIYF
TGTGCCATCAGCGGGACAGGGGTTACTGGAAACACCATATATTTT
>TRBJ1-2|-|TRBV7-8|many
CASSPSQVNYGYTF
TGTGCCAGCAGCCCCTCACAAGTTAACTATGGCTACACCTTC
>TRBJ1-1|TRBD1|TRBV20-1|few
CSARGAWSQGRATEAFF
TGCAGTGCTAGGGGGGCATGGTCACAGGGGAGGGCCACTGAAGCTTTCTTT
>TRBJ2-3|-|TRBV12-5|few
CASGLVRDGREPFKDTQYF
TGTGCTAGTGGTTTGGTACGGGATGGGCGGGAACCGTTCAAGGATACGCAGTATTTT
>TRBJ1-2|-|TRBV10-3|once
CAISESKGLDGYTF
TGTGCCATCAGTGAGTCTAAGGGGCTTGATGGCTACACCTTC
>TRBJ2-7|-|TRBV12-3/TRBV12-4|-
CASSLRREGNEQYF
TGTGCCAGCAGTCTCAGGAGGGAAGGGAACGAGCAGTACTTC
>TRBJ2-5|-|TRBV20-1|many
CSARALNQETQYF
TGCAGTGCTAGAGCCCTCAACCAAGAGACCCAGTACTTC
>TRBJ2-2|TRBD1|TRBV2|many
CASNKGQGNGELFF
TGTGCCAGCAATAAGGGACAGGGTAACGGGGAGCTGTTTTTT
>TRBJ1-2|TRBD1|TRBV6-1|many
CASSEAPGQIYGYTF
TGTGCCAGCAGTGAAGCACCGGGACAGATCTATGGCTACACCTTC
>TRBJ2-2|-|TRBV20-1|few
CSAAGVSGELFF
TGCAGTGCAGCAGGCGTATCCGGGGAGCTGTTTTTT
>TRBJ1-4|-|TRBV2|many
CASNQVAGEKLFF
TGTGCCAGCAATCAGGTCGCGGGGGAAAAACTGTTTTTT
>TRBJ2-1|TRBD2|TRBV10-1|-
CASSGLGGVNEQFF
TGTGCCAGCAGTGGTCTCGGGGGGGTCAATGAGCAGTTCTTC
>TRBJ2-3|TRBD2|TRBV28|-
CASGTSGAHTQYF
TGTGCCAGCGGGACTAGCGGCGCACACACGCAGTATTTT
>TRBJ1-1|-|TRBV11-3|-
CASSPPAGENTEAFF
TGTGCCAGCAGCCCTCCCGCCGGGGAGAACACTGAAGCTTTCTTT
>TRBJ1-5|TRBD1|TRBV7-2|-
CASSRVATGTQPQHF
TGTGCCAGCAGCCGGGTCGCGACAGGGACTCAGCCCCAGCATTTT
>TRBJ1-1|TRBD1|TRBV29-1|many
CSVGTGGRTEAFF
TGCAGCGTTGGGACAGGGGGACGCACTGAAGCTTTCTTT
>TRBJ1-1|TRBD1|TRBV20-1|many
CSATDRGSDREAFF
TGCAGTGCTACGGACAGGGGCTCCGATCGGGAAGCTTTCTTT
>TRBJ2-3|TRBD2|TRBV20-1|-
CSAGGGGLAFTDTQYF
TGCAGTGCCGGCGGGGGAGGACTAGCGTTCACAGATACGCAGTATTTT
>TRBJ2-3|TRBD1|TRBV5-6|-
CASSRQGSEDTQYF
TGTGCCAGCAGTAGACAGGGGTCGGAAGATACGCAGTATTTT
>TRBJ1-2|TRBD1|TRBV2|-
CASSQDRGGSYTF
TGTGCCAGCAGCCAAGACAGGGGCGGAAGCTACACCTTC
>TRBJ2-6|-|TRBV27|few
CASSFYGAGANVLTF
TGTGCCAGCAGTTTCTACGGGGCTGGGGCCAACGTCCTGACTTTC
>TRBJ1-1|-|TRBV5-8|-
CASSVWGGTEAFF
TGTGCCAGCAGCGTGTGGGGGGGGACTGAAGCTTTCTTT
>TRBJ2-7|-|TRBV30|-
CAWSEGDEQYF
TGTGCCTGGAGTGAAGGGGACGAGCAGTACTTC
>TRBJ2-3|TRBD2|TRBV5-6|-
CASSLEVRGEDTQYF
TGTGCCAGCAGCTTGGAGGTTCGGGGGGAAGATACGCAGTATTTT
>TRBJ1-1|-|TRBV18|-
CASSPPINSPSTTEAFF
TGTGCCAGCTCACCGCCTATCAACAGCCCCTCGACCACTGAAGCTTTCTTT
>TRBJ2-5|-|TRBV14|-
CASSGAAARAQEAQYF
TGTGCCAGCAGCGGCGCTGCTGCCAGGGCCCAAGAGGCCCAGTACTTC
>TRBJ2-5|-|TRBV2|-
CASSHDILQETQYF
TGTGCCAGCAGCCATGACATTCTACAAGAGACCCAGTACTTC
>TRBJ2-3|TRBD1|TRBV11-1|few
CASRHPGQGASTDTQYF
TGTGCCAGCAGACATCCGGGACAGGGGGCGAGCACAGATACGCAGTATTTT
>TRBJ2-7|-|TRBV7-3|many
CASSLQQGSEQYF
TGTGCCAGCAGCCTCCAACAGGGATCGGAGCAGTACTTC
>TRBJ1-2|TRBD1|TRBV27|-
CASSLSALDRGGGYTF
TGTGCCAGCAGTTTATCGGCCTTGGACAGGGGGGGAGGCTACACCTTC
>TRBJ1-2|TRBD1|TRBV9|many
CASSSDRVWGYTF
TGTGCCAGCAGCTCCGACAGGGTTTGGGGCTACACCTTC
>TRBJ2-7|TRBD1|TRBV12-5|-
CASGLVWQGQFEQYF
TGTGCTAGTGGTTTGGTATGGCAGGGACAGTTCGAGCAGTACTTC
>TRBJ1-3|TRBD1|TRBV2|once
CASSLGQGWGNTIYF
TGTGCCAGCAGCCTCGGACAGGGTTGGGGAAACACCATATATTTT
>TRBJ1-5|-|TRBV7-2|many
CASSSRANQPQHF
TGTGCCAGCAGCTCCAGGGCCAATCAGCCCCAGCATTTT
>TRBJ1-3|-|TRBV4-1|few
CASSQVFGLVTGNTIYF
TGCGCCAGCAGCCAAGTTTTTGGGCTGGTAACCGGAAACACCATATATTTT
>TRBJ1-6|-|TRBV5-1|many
CASSVTPNDSPLHF
TGCGCCAGCAGCGTGACACCTAACGATTCACCCCTCCACTTT
>TRBJ2-5|TRBD1|TRBV18|few
CASSPRDRVETQYF
TGTGCCAGCTCACCGCGGGACAGGGTGGAGACCCAGTACTTC
>TRBJ2-5|-|TRBV2|-
CASSEGRLLHKYF
TGTGCCAGCAGTGAGGGGAGGCTACTACATAAGTACTTC
>TRBJ1-1|-|TRBV11-1|many
CASSLQADTEAFF
TGTGCCAGCAGCTTACAGGCCGACACTGAAGCTTTCTTT
>TRBJ2-7|-|TRBV20-1|-
CSASPDPGYEQYF
TGCAGTGCTAGTCCTGACCCAGGATACGAGCAGTACTTC